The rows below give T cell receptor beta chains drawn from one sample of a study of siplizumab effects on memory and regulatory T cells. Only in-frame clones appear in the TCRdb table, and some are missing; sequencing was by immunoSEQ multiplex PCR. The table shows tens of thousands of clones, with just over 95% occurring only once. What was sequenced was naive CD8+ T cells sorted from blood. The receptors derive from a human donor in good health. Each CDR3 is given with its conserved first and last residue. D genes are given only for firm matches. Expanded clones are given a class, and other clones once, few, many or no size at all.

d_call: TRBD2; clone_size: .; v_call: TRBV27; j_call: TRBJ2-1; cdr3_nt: TGTGCCAGCAGTCCGAATGGGGGGGCCTACAATGAGCAGTTCTTC; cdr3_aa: CASSPNGGAYNEQFF
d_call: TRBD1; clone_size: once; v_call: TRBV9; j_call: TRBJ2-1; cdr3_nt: TGTGCCAGCAGCGATCCGGGACAGGCCGACAATGAGCAGTTCTTC; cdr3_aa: CASSDPGQADNEQFF
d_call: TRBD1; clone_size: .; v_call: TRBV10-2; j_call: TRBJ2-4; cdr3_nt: TGCGCCACCGGGACAGGGGACATTCAGTACTTC; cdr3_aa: CATGTGDIQYF
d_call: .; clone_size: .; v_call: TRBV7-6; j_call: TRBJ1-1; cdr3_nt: TGTGCCAGCAGCTTAGGTCAGGGAATGAACACTGAAGCTTTCTTT; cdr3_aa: CASSLGQGMNTEAFF
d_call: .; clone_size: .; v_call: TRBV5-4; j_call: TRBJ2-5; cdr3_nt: TGTGCCAGCAGCCTACACGATCAAGAGACCCAGTACTTC; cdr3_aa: CASSLHDQETQYF
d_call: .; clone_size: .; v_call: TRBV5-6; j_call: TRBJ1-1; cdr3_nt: TGTGCCAGCAGCTGGGAGAGGGCCCAAACGAATGAGGACACTGAAGCTTTCTTT; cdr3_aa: CASSWERAQTNEDTEAFF
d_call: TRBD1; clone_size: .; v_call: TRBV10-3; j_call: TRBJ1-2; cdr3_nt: TGTGCCACCGTGCCACAGGGGGCTGTGGACTATGGCTACACCTTC; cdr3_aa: CATVPQGAVDYGYTF
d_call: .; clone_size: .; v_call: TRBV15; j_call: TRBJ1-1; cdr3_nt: TGTGCCACCAGCAGAGATCGCAGTGAATACACTGAAGCTTTCTTT; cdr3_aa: CATSRDRSEYTEAFF
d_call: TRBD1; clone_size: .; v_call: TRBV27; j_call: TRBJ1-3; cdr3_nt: TGTGCCAGCAGTCCAGGACAGGCTGGAAACACCATATATTTT; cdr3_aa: CASSPGQAGNTIYF
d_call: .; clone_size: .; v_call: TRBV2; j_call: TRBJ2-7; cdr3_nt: TGTGCCAGCAGTGAGGGGCATAGGGTGTACGAGCAGTACTTC; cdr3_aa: CASSEGHRVYEQYF
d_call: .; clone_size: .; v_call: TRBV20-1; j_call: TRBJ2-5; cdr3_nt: TGCAGTGCTAGCGGATGGGAGACCCAGTACTTC; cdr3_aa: CSASGWETQYF
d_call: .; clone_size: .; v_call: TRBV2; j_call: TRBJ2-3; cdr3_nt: TGTGCCAGCTATCGAGATACGCAGTATTTT; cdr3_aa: CASYRDTQYF
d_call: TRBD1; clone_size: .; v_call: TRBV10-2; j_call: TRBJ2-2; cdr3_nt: TGCGCCAGCAATCCTCCCGGGACAGGGGCTAACACCGGGGAGCTGTTTTTT; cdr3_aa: CASNPPGTGANTGELFF
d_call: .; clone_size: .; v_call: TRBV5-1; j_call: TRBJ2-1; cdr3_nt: TGCGCCAGCAGCTTGGCTGGCGGGCACGGGAATGAGCAGTTCTTC; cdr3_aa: CASSLAGGHGNEQFF
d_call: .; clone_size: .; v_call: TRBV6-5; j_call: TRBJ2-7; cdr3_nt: TGTGCCAGCAGTCGGACGGGAAGCTACGAGCAGTACTTC; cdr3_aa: CASSRTGSYEQYF
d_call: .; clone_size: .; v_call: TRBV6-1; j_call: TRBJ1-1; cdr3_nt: TGTGCCAGCAGTGAACAGGGAGGGCAATGGACTGAAGCTTTCTTT; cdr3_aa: CASSEQGGQWTEAFF
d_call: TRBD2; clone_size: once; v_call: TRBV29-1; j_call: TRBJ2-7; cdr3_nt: TGCAGCGTTGAAGAGAGTGGGGAGGGCGGATCCTACGAGCAGTACTTC; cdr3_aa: CSVEESGEGGSYEQYF
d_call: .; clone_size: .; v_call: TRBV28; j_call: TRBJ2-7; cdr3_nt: TGTGCCAGCAGCCTCCGGGCCTTAGGGTACGAGCAGTACTTC; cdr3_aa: CASSLRALGYEQYF
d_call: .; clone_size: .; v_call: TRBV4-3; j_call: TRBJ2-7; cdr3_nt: TGCGCCAGCAGCCAAGATGTGGGGACGGGCTCCTACGAGCAGTACTTC; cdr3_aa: CASSQDVGTGSYEQYF
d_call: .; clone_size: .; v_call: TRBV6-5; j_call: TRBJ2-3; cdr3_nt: TGTGCCAGCAGTTCTACATACACAGATACGCAGTATTTT; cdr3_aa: CASSSTYTDTQYF
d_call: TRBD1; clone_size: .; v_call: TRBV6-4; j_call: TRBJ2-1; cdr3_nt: TGTGCCAGCAGTGCCTCCGACAGGGGGTCCTACAATGAGCAGTTCTTC; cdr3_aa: CASSASDRGSYNEQFF
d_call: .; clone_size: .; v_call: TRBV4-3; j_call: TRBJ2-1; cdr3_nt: TGCGCCAGCAGCCAATCGGACGGGTTGGGCAATGAGCAGTTCTTC; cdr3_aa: CASSQSDGLGNEQFF
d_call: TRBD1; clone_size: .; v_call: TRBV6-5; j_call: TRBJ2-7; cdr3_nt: TGTGCCAGCAGCACCGGGACAGGACCCTACGAGCAGTACTTC; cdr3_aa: CASSTGTGPYEQYF
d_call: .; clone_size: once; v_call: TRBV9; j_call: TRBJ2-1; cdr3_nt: TGTGCCAGCAGCGTCTATGGGGGTCCGGATGAGCAGTTCTTC; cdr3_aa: CASSVYGGPDEQFF
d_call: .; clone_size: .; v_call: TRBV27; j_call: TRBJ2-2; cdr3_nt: TGTGCCAGCAGTCCCAACAGGGGAGGGATTCCCGGGGAGCTGTTTTTT; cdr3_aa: CASSPNRGGIPGELFF
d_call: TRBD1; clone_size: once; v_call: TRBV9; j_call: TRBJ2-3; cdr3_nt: TGTGCCAGCAGCGAATCAGGGGGTGTGGGCACAGATACGCAGTATTTT; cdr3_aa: CASSESGGVGTDTQYF
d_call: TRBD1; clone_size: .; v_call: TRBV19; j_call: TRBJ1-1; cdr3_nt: TGTGCCAGTAAGGAACAGGGGTCGAACACTGAAGCTTTCTTT; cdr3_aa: CASKEQGSNTEAFF
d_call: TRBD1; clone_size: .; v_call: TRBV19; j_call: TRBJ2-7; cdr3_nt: TGTGCCAGTAGTATCACAGGGGGCTCCTACGAGCAGTACTTC; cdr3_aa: CASSITGGSYEQYF
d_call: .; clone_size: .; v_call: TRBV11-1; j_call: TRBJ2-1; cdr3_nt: TGTGCCAGCAGCTTAAGTCCCGACGGGGAGCAGTTCTTC; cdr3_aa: CASSLSPDGEQFF
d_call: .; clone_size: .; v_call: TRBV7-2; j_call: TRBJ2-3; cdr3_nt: TGTGCCAGCAGCCTACCTGGGGGGCTGGTAGATACGCAGTATTTT; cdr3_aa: CASSLPGGLVDTQYF
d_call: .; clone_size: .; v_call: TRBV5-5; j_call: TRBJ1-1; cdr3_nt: TGTGCCAGCAGTGAGCTGAACACTGAAGCTTTCTTT; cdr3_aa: CASSELNTEAFF
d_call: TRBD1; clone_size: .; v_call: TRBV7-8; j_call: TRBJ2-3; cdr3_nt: TGTGCCAGCAGCTCTACAGGGGCAGATACGCAGTATTTT; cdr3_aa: CASSSTGADTQYF
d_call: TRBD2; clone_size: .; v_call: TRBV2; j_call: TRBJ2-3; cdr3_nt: TGTGCCAGCCCCGGTAGCGGGGGGGCTCTCTATTTT; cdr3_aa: CASPGSGGALYF
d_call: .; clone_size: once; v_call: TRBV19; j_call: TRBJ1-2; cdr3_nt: TGTGCCAGTCACGGACTGAACTATGGCTACACCTTC; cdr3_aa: CASHGLNYGYTF
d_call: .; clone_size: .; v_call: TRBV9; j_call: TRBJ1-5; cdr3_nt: TGTGCCAGCAGCGTAGGACCCCTGGGCGATCAGCCCCAGCATTTT; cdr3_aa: CASSVGPLGDQPQHF
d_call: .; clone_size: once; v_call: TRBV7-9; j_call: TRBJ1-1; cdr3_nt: TGTGCCAGCAGCTCCCCCGACAGGAACACTGAAGCTTTCTTT; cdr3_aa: CASSSPDRNTEAFF
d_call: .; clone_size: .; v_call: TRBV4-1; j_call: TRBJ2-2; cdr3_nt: TGCGCCAGCAGCCAAGATTCCGGGGAGCTGTTTTTT; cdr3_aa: CASSQDSGELFF
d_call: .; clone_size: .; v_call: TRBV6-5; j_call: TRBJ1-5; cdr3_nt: TGTGCCAGCAGTTACGGGACTTCAGGCCAGCCCCAGCATTTT; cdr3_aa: CASSYGTSGQPQHF
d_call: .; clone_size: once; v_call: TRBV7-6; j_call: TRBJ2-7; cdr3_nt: TGTGCCAGCAGCTTAGCTGGGACAACGTACGAGCAGTACTTC; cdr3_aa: CASSLAGTTYEQYF
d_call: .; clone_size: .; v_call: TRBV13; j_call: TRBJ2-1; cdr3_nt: TGTGCCAGCAGCCCAGACAAGGGACTCTACAATGAGCAGTTCTTC; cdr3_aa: CASSPDKGLYNEQFF
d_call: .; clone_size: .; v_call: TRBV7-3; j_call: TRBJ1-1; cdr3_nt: TGTGCCAGCAGCTTAACGGGCAGCATGAACACTGAAGCTTTCTTT; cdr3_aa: CASSLTGSMNTEAFF
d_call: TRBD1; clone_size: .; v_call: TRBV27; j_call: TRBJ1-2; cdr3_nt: TGTGCCAGCAGTTCAGGGGGGCTCCTAGGTGGCTACACCTTC; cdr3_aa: CASSSGGLLGGYTF
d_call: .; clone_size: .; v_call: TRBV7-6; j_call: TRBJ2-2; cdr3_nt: TGTGCCAGCAGCCCAACCCCCGCTAGAACCTCTCCCGGCGGGGAGCTGTTTTTT; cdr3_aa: CASSPTPARTSPGGELFF
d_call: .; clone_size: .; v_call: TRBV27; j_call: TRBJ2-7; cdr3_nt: TGTGCCAGCAGTCCCCTCGTGAAGGTTCTCTACGAGCAGTACTTC; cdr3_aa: CASSPLVKVLYEQYF
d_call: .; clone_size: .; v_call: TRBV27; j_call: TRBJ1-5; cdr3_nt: TGTGCCAGCAGTTTCGGCCCCCATCAGCCCCAGCATTTT; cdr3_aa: CASSFGPHQPQHF
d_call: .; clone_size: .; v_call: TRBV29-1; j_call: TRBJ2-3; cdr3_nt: TGCAGCTTTACAGCGGATACGCAGTATTTT; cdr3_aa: CSFTADTQYF
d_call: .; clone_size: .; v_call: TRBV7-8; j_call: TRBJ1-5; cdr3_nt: TGTGCCAGCAGCTTATGGGGAGGTAATCAGCCCCAGCATTTT; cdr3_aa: CASSLWGGNQPQHF
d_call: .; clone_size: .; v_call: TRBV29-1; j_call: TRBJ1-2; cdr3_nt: TGCAGCGTTGAGCATCCAGATAGGGACTATGGCTACACCTTC; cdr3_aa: CSVEHPDRDYGYTF
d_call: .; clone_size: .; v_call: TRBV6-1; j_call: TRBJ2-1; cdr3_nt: TGTGCCAGCAGTGAAGTGGGCGGCGGTTCCTACAATGAGCAGTTCTTC; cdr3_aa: CASSEVGGGSYNEQFF
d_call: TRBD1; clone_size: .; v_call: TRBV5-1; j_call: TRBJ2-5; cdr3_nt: TGCGCCAGCAGCGCAGGGGGCGAAGAGACCCAGTACTTC; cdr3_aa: CASSAGGEETQYF
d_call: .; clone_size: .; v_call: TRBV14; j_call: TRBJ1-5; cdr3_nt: TGTGCCAGCAGCCTTGAGAATCAGCCCCAGCATTTT; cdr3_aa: CASSLENQPQHF
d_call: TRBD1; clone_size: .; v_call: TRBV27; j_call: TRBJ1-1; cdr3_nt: TGTGCCAGCAGTTCGACAGGGGGTGAAGCTTTCTTT; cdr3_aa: CASSSTGGEAFF
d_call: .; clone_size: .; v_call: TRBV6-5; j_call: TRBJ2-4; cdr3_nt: TGTGCCAGCAGTTACTCGGGGGCAATCGAAAACATTCAGTACTTC; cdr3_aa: CASSYSGAIENIQYF
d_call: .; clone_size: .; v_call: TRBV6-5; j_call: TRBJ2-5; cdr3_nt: TGTGCCAGCAGTTACGCGGATTACAGGTCTGAGACCCAGTACTTC; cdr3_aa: CASSYADYRSETQYF
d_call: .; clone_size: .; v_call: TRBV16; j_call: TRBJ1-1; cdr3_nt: TGTGCCAGCAGCCACGGGTCATTAAAGGGAAACACTGAAGCTTTCTTT; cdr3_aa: CASSHGSLKGNTEAFF
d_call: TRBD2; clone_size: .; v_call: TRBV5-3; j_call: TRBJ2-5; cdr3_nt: TGTGCCAGAAGCTGTCCAAGCGGGACTAGCGGAGAAGAGACCCAGTACTTC; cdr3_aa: CARSCPSGTSGEETQYF